The rows below give T cell receptor beta chains drawn from one sample of a study of radiation and T cells in renal cell carcinoma. TCRdb keeps only in-frame clones here, not all; method: immunoSEQ multiplex PCR. The sample shows tens of thousands of clones, around 80% of them seen only once. Here the sequenced sample was blood, taken from a patient whose treatment included radiotherapy and nephrectomy. These TCRs come from a man between 60 and 75 years old with renal cell carcinoma. CDR3s include the opening cysteine and the closing phenylalanine or tryptophan. Fields, in order: V gene, clone size, D gene, J gene, CDR3 DNA, CDR3 protein. A D gene is named only where the DNA matches it firmly. Clone size is not always given. Where it is, it says once, few, many or a class for expanded clones.

V gene: TRBV29-1; clone size: medium-sized; D gene: NA; J gene: TRBJ2-7; CDR3 DNA: TGCAGCGTTGAAGCCGGCCAGACACGCGAGCAGTACTTC; CDR3 protein: CSVEAGQTREQYF
V gene: TRBV10-3; clone size: few; D gene: TRBD1; J gene: TRBJ1-3; CDR3 DNA: TGTGCCATCAACCCACAGGGGGCTGGAAACACCATATATTTT; CDR3 protein: CAINPQGAGNTIYF
V gene: TRBV5-6; clone size: few; D gene: TRBD1; J gene: TRBJ2-7; CDR3 DNA: TGTGCCAGCAGCCCTCCAGGGGGCCGGGAGCAGTACTTC; CDR3 protein: CASSPPGGREQYF
V gene: TRBV29-1; clone size: NA; D gene: TRBD2; J gene: TRBJ2-5; CDR3 DNA: TGCAGCGTGCGACCGGGACTAGCGGGAGAACGGGAGACCCAGTACTTC; CDR3 protein: CSVRPGLAGERETQYF
V gene: TRBV20-1; clone size: NA; D gene: NA; J gene: TRBJ1-2; CDR3 DNA: TGCAGTGCACCAGGCGGCTATGGCTACACCTTC; CDR3 protein: CSAPGGYGYTF
V gene: TRBV5-1; clone size: NA; D gene: NA; J gene: TRBJ2-5; CDR3 DNA: TGCGCCAGCAGCTTGGGCGGCCTTAGGGACCAAGAGACCCAGTACTTC; CDR3 protein: CASSLGGLRDQETQYF
V gene: TRBV9; clone size: NA; D gene: NA; J gene: TRBJ1-2; CDR3 DNA: TGTGCCAGCAGCGTCGAGGGGACGGCTTTACGTGGCTACACCTTC; CDR3 protein: CASSVEGTALRGYTF
V gene: TRBV15; clone size: NA; D gene: NA; J gene: TRBJ2-6; CDR3 DNA: TGTGCCACCAGCATTCCAGCGGAACGACACTCTGGGGCCAACGTCCTGACTTTC; CDR3 protein: CATSIPAERHSGANVLTF
V gene: TRBV10-2; clone size: NA; D gene: NA; J gene: TRBJ1-3; CDR3 DNA: TGCGCCAGCATCCCTGAGATAGGAAACACCATATATTTT; CDR3 protein: CASIPEIGNTIYF
V gene: TRBV7-6; clone size: NA; D gene: NA; J gene: TRBJ2-2; CDR3 DNA: TGTGCCAGCAGCCTCCGAAACAGGGTTGGGTTTTCCGGGGAGCTGTTTTTT; CDR3 protein: CASSLRNRVGFSGELFF